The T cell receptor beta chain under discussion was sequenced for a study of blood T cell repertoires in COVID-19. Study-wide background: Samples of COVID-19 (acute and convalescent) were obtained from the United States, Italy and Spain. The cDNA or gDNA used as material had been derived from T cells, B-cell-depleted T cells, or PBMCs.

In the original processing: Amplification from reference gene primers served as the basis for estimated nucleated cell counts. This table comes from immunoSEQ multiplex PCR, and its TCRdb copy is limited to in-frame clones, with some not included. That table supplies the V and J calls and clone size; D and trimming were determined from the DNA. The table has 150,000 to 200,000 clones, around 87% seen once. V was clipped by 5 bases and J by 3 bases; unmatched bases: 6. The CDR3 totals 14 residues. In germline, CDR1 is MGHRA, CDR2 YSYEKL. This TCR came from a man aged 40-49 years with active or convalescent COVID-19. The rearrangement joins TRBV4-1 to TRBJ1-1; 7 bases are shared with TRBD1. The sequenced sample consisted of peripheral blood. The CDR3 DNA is TGCGCCAGCAGCTCCCGGACAGGCGACACTGAAGCTTTCTTT. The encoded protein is CASSSRTGDTEAFF.